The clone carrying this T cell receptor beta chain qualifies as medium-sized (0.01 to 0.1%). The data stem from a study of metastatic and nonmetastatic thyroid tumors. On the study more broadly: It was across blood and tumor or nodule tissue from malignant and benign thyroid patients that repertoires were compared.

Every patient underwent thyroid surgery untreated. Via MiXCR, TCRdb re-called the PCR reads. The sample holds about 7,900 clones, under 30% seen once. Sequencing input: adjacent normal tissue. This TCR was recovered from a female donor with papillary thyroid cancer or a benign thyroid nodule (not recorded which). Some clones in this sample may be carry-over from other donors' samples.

This CDR3 reads CSARQGVREAFF. CDR3 coding DNA: TGCAGTGCTAGGCAGGGGGTGAGGGAAGCTTTCTTT. The gene calls are TRBV20-1 and TRBJ1-1; 7 bases are shared with TRBD1. The germline V gene encodes CDR1 DFQATT and CDR2 SNEGSKA (reference sequence). Germline trimming cut 3 bases from V and 8 bases from J; bases unmatched to any gene: 6. The CDR3 is 12 residues long.